Sequencing of this T cell receptor beta chain was carried out in a study of blood T cell repertoires in COVID-19. The wider study: COVID-19 samples collected from the United States, Italy and Spain covered acute and convalescent phases.

Authors' analysis steps: Quantification of nucleated cells was approximated via reference gene primer amplification. Only in-frame clones appear in the TCRdb table, and some are missing; sequencing was by immunoSEQ multiplex PCR. V and J calls and clone size are as listed in that table; D and trimming were resolved from the DNA. Counted here are fewer than 350,000 clones, less than 90% occurring once; the ten biggest clones make up approximately 12%. V was clipped by 4 bases and J by 3 bases, with 24 bases between them. CDR1 and CDR2 from the germline V gene are SGHRS and YFSETQ. The CDR3 loop spans 18 amino acids.

Sequencing input: peripheral blood. The TCR was taken from a woman aged 25 to 39 with COVID-19, enrolled during active disease. This chain connects TRBV5-1 to TRBJ2-3; a weak D match, TRBD1 (6 bases). CDR3 DNA sequence: TGCGCCAGCAGCACCCCGTCGGATAGGGGGTGGGGGACAGATACGCAGTATTTT. Translation gives CASSTPSDRGWGTDTQYF.